The clone carrying this T cell receptor beta chain was counted many times. Its antigen is still unknown. The sample originates from a study of naive and memory T cell subsets. Study-wide findings and caveats: TCR transcript changes with activation or differentiation may affect this RNA method. Far more TCRs reportedly came from tuberculin skin test site biopsies.

The SP2 primer and nested alpha and beta constant region primers amplified ligated cDNA in four rounds. Blood and skin TCR RNA was reverse transcribed with alpha and beta constant primers. MiXCR, applied by TCRdb to the UMI-ligation and nested PCR reads, yields one record per CDR3 protein. The sample carries over 13,000 distinct CDR3 sequences, about 5.5% recorded once. With 4 bases removed from V and 4 bases from J, the gap between germline ends came to 7 bases. CDR1 SEHNR and CDR2 FQNEAQ come from the germline V gene (reference sequence). This CDR3 spans 13 amino acids. The treatment here: skin biopsy from PPD injection site in Mantoux-positive individual. The library had UMIs added by 3' ligation of an oligonucleotide to TCR cDNA. Skin biopsies came from PPD injection sites in Mantoux-positive individuals.

The source is an adult in good health. This material consisted of skin, taken from a tuberculin skin test site. J is TRBJ2-2 and V is TRBV7-9, with no clear D. The CDR3 coding sequence is TGTGCCAGCAGCTCGACAACCACCGGGGAGCTGTTTTTT. This codes for CASSSTTTGELFF.